This T cell receptor beta chain comes out of a study of T-cell memory formation after mild COVID-19. Study-level background: Among the donors, TCR clusters were largely specific to each donor. Study-wide results and limits: CD4/CD8 balance held among clones contracting day 15 to 85, and later expanders leaned CD4+. Some clones that responded turned up in pre-infection memory, which suggests that cross-reactive memory joined in.

Trimming at V came to 6 bases and at J to 0 bases, leaving 7 bases not matched to a gene. The CDR3 loop spans 16 amino acids. 5'RACE primed from the constant segment yielded TCR alpha and TCR beta cDNA libraries bearing sample barcodes and UMIs. MiXCR, applied by TCRdb to the 5' RACE reads, yields one record per CDR3 protein. The sample includes 220,000 or so distinct CDR3 sequences, 9.5% seen only once; the top ten take roughly 4%. In its sample, this clonotype was seen many times. Its antigen is currently unknown. This clonotype was obtained from a man aged 18 to 35 who had mild COVID-19 (a few samples of this study predate the infection). Cell type and time point are not known. The V gene is TRBV12-3 or TRBV12-4, the J gene TRBJ2-2; TRBD2 agrees at 7 bases. The sample was PBMCs or a T cell subset sorted from them (not recorded which). CDR3 amino acids: CASSPMAGANTGELFF. The CDR3 DNA is TGTGCCAGCAGCCCCATGGCGGGGGCGAACACCGGGGAGCTGTTTTTT.